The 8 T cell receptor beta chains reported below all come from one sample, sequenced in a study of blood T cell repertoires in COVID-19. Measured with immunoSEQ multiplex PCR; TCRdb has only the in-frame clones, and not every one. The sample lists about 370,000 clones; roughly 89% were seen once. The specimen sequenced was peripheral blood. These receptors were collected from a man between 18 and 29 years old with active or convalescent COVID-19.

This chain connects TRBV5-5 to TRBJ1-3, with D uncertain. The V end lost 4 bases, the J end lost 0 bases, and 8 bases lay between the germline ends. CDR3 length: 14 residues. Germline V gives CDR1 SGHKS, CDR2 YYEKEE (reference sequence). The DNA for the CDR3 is TGTGCCAGCAGCCATCAAGCCTCTGGAAACACCATATATTTT. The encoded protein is CASSHQASGNTIYF.

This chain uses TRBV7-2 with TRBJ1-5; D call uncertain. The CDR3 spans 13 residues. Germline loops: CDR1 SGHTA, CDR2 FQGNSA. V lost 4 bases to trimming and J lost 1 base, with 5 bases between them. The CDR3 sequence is CASSSVSNQPQHF. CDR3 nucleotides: TGTGCCAGCAGCTCAGTAAGCAATCAGCCCCAGCATTTT.

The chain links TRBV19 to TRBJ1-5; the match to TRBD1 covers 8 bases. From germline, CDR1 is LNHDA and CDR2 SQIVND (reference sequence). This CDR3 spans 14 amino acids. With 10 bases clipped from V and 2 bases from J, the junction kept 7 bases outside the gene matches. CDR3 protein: CATKDRVGNQPQHF. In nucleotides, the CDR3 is TGTGCCACCAAGGACAGGGTCGGCAATCAGCCCCAGCATTTT.

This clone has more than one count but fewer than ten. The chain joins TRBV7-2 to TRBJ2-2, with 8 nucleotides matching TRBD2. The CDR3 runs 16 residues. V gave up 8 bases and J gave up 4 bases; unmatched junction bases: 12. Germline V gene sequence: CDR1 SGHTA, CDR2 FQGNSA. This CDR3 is CASYPGGGITTGELFF. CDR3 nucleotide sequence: TGTGCCAGCTACCCCGGGGGGGGCATCACCACCGGGGAGCTGTTTTTT. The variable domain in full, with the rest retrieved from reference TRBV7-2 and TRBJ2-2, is GAGVSQSPSNKVTEKGKDVELRCDPISGHTALYWYRQSLGQGLEFLIYFQGNSAPDKSGLPSDRFSAERTGGSVSTLTIQRTQQEDSAVYLCASYPGGGITTGELFFGEGSRLTVL.

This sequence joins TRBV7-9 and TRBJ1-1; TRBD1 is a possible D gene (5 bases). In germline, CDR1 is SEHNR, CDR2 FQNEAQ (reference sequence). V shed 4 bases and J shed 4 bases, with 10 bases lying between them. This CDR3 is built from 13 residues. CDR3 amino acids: CASSYDGGTEAFF. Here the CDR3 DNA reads TGTGCCAGCAGCTATGACGGGGGCACTGAAGCTTTCTTT. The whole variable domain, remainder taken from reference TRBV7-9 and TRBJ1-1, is DTGVSQNPRHKITKRGQNVTFRCDPISEHNRLYWYRQTLGQGPEFLTYFQNEAQLEKSRLLSDRFSAERPKGSFSTLEIQRTEQGDSAMYLCASSYDGGTEAFFGQGTRLTVV.

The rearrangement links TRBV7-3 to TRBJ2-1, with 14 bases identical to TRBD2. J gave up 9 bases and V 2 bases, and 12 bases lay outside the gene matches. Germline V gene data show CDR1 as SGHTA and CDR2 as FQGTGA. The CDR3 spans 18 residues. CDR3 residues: CASSLYGTSGSSMVEQFF. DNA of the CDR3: TGTGCCAGCAGCTTATACGGGACTAGCGGGAGTAGTATGGTTGAGCAGTTCTTC.

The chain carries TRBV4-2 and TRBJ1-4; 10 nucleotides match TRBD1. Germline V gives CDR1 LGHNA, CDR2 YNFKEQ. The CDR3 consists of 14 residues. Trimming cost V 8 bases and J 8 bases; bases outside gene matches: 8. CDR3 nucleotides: TGTGCCAGCTGCGGGGGGACAGGGGCAGAAAAACTGTTTTTT. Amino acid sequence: CASCGGTGAEKLFF.

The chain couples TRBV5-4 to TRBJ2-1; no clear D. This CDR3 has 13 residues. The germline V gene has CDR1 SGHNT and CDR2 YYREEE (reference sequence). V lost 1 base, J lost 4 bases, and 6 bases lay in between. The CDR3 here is CASSLIQYNEQFF. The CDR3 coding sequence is TGTGCCAGCAGCTTGATACAGTACAATGAGCAGTTCTTC.